This TCR beta chain was found in a study of cytomegalovirus exposure and HLA in healthy donors. Study information: Early released data had around 79 million unique TCRs, all coming from HLA-typed donors.

Remarks on this clone: What it binds is not known.

PCR primers comprised 60 Vbeta and 13 Jbeta primers. Assay: immunoSEQ multiplex PCR; the TCRdb copy retains only in-frame clones and omits some. This table holds some 87,000 clones, roughly 80% found once. V gave up 5 bases and J gave up 3 bases, with 10 bases separating them. Germline V gives CDR1 SGHDN, CDR2 FVKESK. The CDR3 runs to 13 residues. General study results and limits: Many donors carried some public TCRs, although rarity characterized most TCR sequences.

Specimen: PBMCs. This receptor was taken from a man over 45 in good health and CMV-seropositive. The genes are TRBV14 and TRBJ1-1; D remains ambiguous. The DNA for the CDR3 is TGTGCCAGCAGCGAAAAAGCGTACACTGAAGCTTTCTTT. Translation: CASSEKAYTEAFF.